Each of the 28 T cell receptor beta chains below was sequenced from the same sample in a study of a mutant IDH1 vaccine in newly diagnosed glioma. The table came from immunoSEQ multiplex PCR; TCRdb's copy has only in-frame clones and leaves some out. The sample shows tens of thousands of clones, about nine tenths of them seen only once. What these receptors recognize is not known. The time point is: week 35, safety follow-up. With topical imiquimod, each dose of the vaccine consisted of 300 ug of mutant IDH1 20-mer peptide. The sample was PBMCs, taken from a glioma patient whose treatment included an IDH1 peptide vaccine. These receptors were collected from a middle-aged man with glioma.

The J gene is TRBJ1-5, the V gene TRBV5-1; D remains ambiguous. The V and J ends lost 4 bases and 3 bases respectively, with 8 bases between them. This CDR3 contains 13 residues. CDR1 SGHRS and CDR2 YFSETQ come from the germline V gene. The CDR3 is CASSLAVNQPQHF. The DNA of the CDR3 is TGCGCCAGCAGCCTCGCAGTCAATCAGCCCCAGCATTTT.

This clone was seen a handful of times. The V call is TRBV6-5, the J call TRBJ1-1; D might be TRBD1 (5 bases). Germline V gene lookup returns CDR1 MNHEY and CDR2 SVGAGI. This CDR3 is built from 14 residues. With 5 bases removed from V and 5 bases from J, the gap between germline ends came to 15 bases. As DNA, the CDR3 is TGTGCCAGCAGTAAAATTTCCGGGACGACTGAAGCTTTCTTT. It specifies CASSKISGTTEAFF.

The genes are TRBV23-1 and TRBJ2-1; D uncertain. TRBV23-1 falls under the ORF class, with uncertain function. CDR3 length: 14 residues. With 8 bases removed from V and 4 bases from J, the gap between germline ends came to 15 bases. The CDR3 coding sequence is TGCGCCAGCGCCGGTTCTCCGAAATACAATGAGCAGTTCTTC. Protein: CASAGSPKYNEQFF.

The J gene is TRBJ2-7, the V gene TRBV19; no clear D. The CDR3 has 12 amino acids. Germline CDR1 and CDR2: LNHDA and SQIVND (reference sequence). V lost 3 bases, J lost 3 bases, and 6 bases lay in between. CDR3 in DNA: TGTGCCAGTAGTATTGTAGGCTACGAGCAGTACTTC. The encoded protein is CASSIVGYEQYF.

The gene calls are TRBV14 and TRBJ2-7, with D uncertain. Germline V gene lookup returns CDR1 SGHDN and CDR2 FVKESK. This CDR3 has 13 amino acids. Deletions cut 5 bases from V and 6 bases from J, with 14 bases between. The DNA of the CDR3 is TGTGCCAGCAGCTCATCAGGACCAGCCGAGCAGTACTTC. Encoded protein: CASSSSGPAEQYF.

Only one count was recorded for this clone. V usage is TRBV28 and J usage is TRBJ2-7, with D perhaps matching TRBD2 (7 bases). The CDR3 loop spans 13 amino acids. Trimming shortened V by 8 bases and J by 6 bases, and 17 bases separated the two germline ends. Germline V gene lookup returns CDR1 MDHEN and CDR2 SYDVKM. The CDR3 nucleotides are TGTGCCAGCTCCAAGGGGGGGGGCCTCGAGCAGTACTTC. Protein product: CASSKGGGLEQYF.

The V gene is TRBV4-2, the J gene TRBJ1-1; D is possibly TRBD1 (5 bases). Trimming cost V 1 base and J 5 bases, with 8 bases left between them. CDR3 length: 13 residues. Germline V gives CDR1 LGHNA, CDR2 YNFKEQ. The CDR3 nucleotides read TGTGCCAGCAGCCAAGGTGAGGGGACTGAAGCTTTCTTT. Residues: CASSQGEGTEAFF.

The J gene is TRBJ2-3, the V gene TRBV5-1, with TRBD2 matching 10 bases. This CDR3 is built from 16 residues. J was trimmed by 3 bases and V by 6 bases; bases with no gene match: 10. The germline V gene has CDR1 SGHRS and CDR2 YFSETQ. The CDR3 sequence is CASTHAAGGPTDTQYF. The CDR3 DNA reads as TGCGCCAGCACCCATGCAGCGGGAGGGCCTACAGATACGCAGTATTTT.

A few counts support this clone. This rearrangement joins TRBV7-9 to TRBJ2-7, with 13 bases that match TRBD2. Germline V CDR1 and CDR2: SEHNR, FQNEAQ (reference sequence). V lost 5 bases, J lost 7 bases, and 5 bases stayed unmatched. The CDR3 sequence is 14 residues long. CDR3 DNA sequence: TGTGCCAGCAGCCGACTAGCGGGAGGAAATGAGCAGTACTTC. It translates to CASSRLAGGNEQYF.

The chain carries TRBV10-2 and TRBJ1-5; possibly TRBD1 for D (6 bases). The CDR3 contains 15 residues. The V end was cut by 1 base, the J end by 5 bases, with 12 bases between. Germline assignment: CDR1 WSHSY and CDR2 SAAADI. CDR3 in amino acids: CASSEFTGQDQPQHF. CDR3 sequence (DNA): TGCGCCAGCAGTGAGTTTACAGGGCAGGATCAGCCCCAGCATTTT.

The genes are TRBV14 and TRBJ2-3; the match to TRBD2 covers 7 bases. CDR1 and CDR2 (germline): SGHDN, FVKESK. V shed 1 base, J shed 4 bases, and the junction held 8 bases outside the gene matches. The length of the CDR3 is 16 residues. The CDR3 protein is CASSQGGRGGADTQYF. The DNA of the CDR3 is TGTGCCAGCAGCCAAGGAGGCCGTGGGGGGGCAGATACGCAGTATTTT.

The V and J genes are TRBV9 and TRBJ1-1, with D hard to call. Germline values: CDR1 SGDLS, CDR2 YYNGEE. Trimming pared 0 bases from V and 2 bases from J, leaving 8 bases between. CDR3 length: 14 residues. CDR3 DNA sequence: TGTGCCAGCAGCGTAGTTGGGCAAAACACTGAAGCTTTCTTT. Translation: CASSVVGQNTEAFF.

The V gene is TRBV2, the J gene TRBJ1-1, with TRBD1 matching 9 bases. CDR1 SNHLY and CDR2 FYNNEI come from the germline V gene. Germline trimming cut 8 bases from V and 3 bases from J; bases unmatched to any gene: 4. The CDR3 consists of 13 residues. CDR3 DNA sequence: TGTGCCAGCCTCACAGGGGGCCACACTGAAGCTTTCTTT. This sequence encodes CASLTGGHTEAFF.

The count of this clone is one. V and J are TRBV27 and TRBJ2-4, with 10 bases lining up with TRBD2. J gave up 7 bases and V 6 bases, and 12 bases lay outside the gene matches. The germline V gene has CDR1 MNHEY and CDR2 SMNVEV (reference sequence). The CDR3 is 16 amino acids. The CDR3 sequence is CASRPPLGLASNIQYF. DNA of the CDR3: TGTGCCAGCAGACCCCCACTGGGACTAGCGTCGAACATTCAGTACTTC.

The chain recombines TRBV2 with TRBJ2-3; D gene uncertain. The CDR3 totals 14 residues. Germline V gene data show CDR1 as SNHLY and CDR2 as FYNNEI. The V gene lost 8 bases and the J gene lost 1 base, with 13 bases spanning the gap. The DNA of the CDR3 is TGTGCCAGCTTCGGACGGGTTGGCACAGATACGCAGTATTTT. Amino acid sequence: CASFGRVGTDTQYF.

The table lists this clone with a count of one. The J gene is TRBJ2-1, the V gene TRBV15; the D is unclear. Germline V gene lookup returns CDR1 LNHNV and CDR2 YYDKDF (reference sequence). The CDR3 has 15 residues. The V gene lost 0 bases and the J gene lost 4 bases, with 10 bases spanning the gap. In DNA form, the CDR3 reads TGTGCCACCAGCAGAGAGTTTGGCAGATACAATGAGCAGTTCTTC. As protein: CATSREFGRYNEQFF. Full variable domain (rest looked up from reference TRBV15 and TRBJ2-1): DAMVIQNPRYQVTQFGKPVTLSCSQTLNHNVMYWYQQKSSQAPKLLFHYYDKDFNNEADTPDNFQSRRPNTSFCFLDIRSPGLGDTAMYLCATSREFGRYNEQFFGPGTRLTVL.

This sequence joins TRBV7-2 and TRBJ2-7; no reliable D call. Trimming stripped 3 bases from V and 4 bases from J, with 10 bases between. The germline gives CDR1 SGHTA, CDR2 FQGNSA. The CDR3 consists of 13 residues. The CDR3 loop reads CASSLQVGYEQYF. The CDR3 nucleotides are TGTGCCAGCAGCTTGCAGGTAGGGTACGAGCAGTACTTC. The full variable domain, with the rest looked up from reference TRBV7-2 and TRBJ2-7, is GAGVSQSPSNKVTEKGKDVELRCDPISGHTALYWYRQSLGQGLEFLIYFQGNSAPDKSGLPSDRFSAERTGGSVSTLTIQRTQQEDSAVYLCASSLQVGYEQYFGPGTRLTVT.

The CDR3 DNA is TGTGCCAGCAGCACCCGGGAGCGCACAGATACGCAGTATTTT. Translating gives CASSTRERTDTQYF. V gene TRBV9 combines with J gene TRBJ2-3; weak D call: TRBD2 (6 bases). There are 14 residues in the CDR3. Trimming cost V 4 bases and J 1 base, with 10 bases left between them. The germline V gene has CDR1 SGDLS and CDR2 YYNGEE.

The chain uses TRBV25-1 and TRBJ2-6; no reliable D call. CDR1 MGHDK and CDR2 SYGVNS come from the germline V gene. This CDR3 spans 16 amino acids. The ends were cut back, 2 bases at V and 0 bases at J, with 8 bases in the middle. The CDR3 coding sequence is TGTGCCAGCAGTGAAGGTTTGGGCTCTGGGGCCAACGTCCTGACTTTC. As protein: CASSEGLGSGANVLTF.

The chain is built from TRBV7-9 and TRBJ2-3, with 12 bases matching TRBD2. V trimming: 6 bases; J trimming: 5 bases; junction bases outside the gene matches: 9. CDR1 and CDR2 (germline): SEHNR, FQNEAQ (reference sequence). This CDR3 has 16 residues. CDR3 residues: CASRFSSGRGRDTQYF. In nucleotides, the CDR3 is TGTGCCAGCAGGTTCTCTAGCGGGAGGGGACGAGATACGCAGTATTTT.

This chain links TRBV5-6 with TRBJ2-7; D gene uncertain. With 1 base removed from V and 5 bases from J, the gap between germline ends came to 13 bases. The CDR3 extends over 14 amino acids. Germline CDR1 SGHDT, CDR2 YYEEEE. This chain's CDR3 is CASSLNGLRHEQYF. CDR3 in DNA: TGTGCCAGCAGCTTGAATGGGCTCCGTCACGAGCAGTACTTC.

J is TRBJ1-5 and V is TRBV4-2; 8 bases agree with TRBD1. The CDR3 has 16 residues. V lost 0 bases and J lost 7; bases outside the gene matches: 8. Germline-derived CDR1 and CDR2 are LGHNA and YNFKEQ. The CDR3 DNA reads as TGTGCCAGCAGCCAAGACGGGGCGGGACAGGCACAGCCCCAGCATTTT. Protein product: CASSQDGAGQAQPQHF.

The chain employs TRBV7-3 and TRBJ1-1; D is perhaps TRBD1 (5 bases). Trimming removed 5 bases at V and 12 bases at J, with 22 bases between. The V gene's germline CDR1 is SGHTA and CDR2 FQGTGA. The CDR3 totals 14 residues. CDR3 coding DNA: TGTGCCAGCAGCAGAGAAGCCGGGACCTCGACGTCTTTCTTT. It translates to CASSREAGTSTSFF.

The chain is built from TRBV28 and TRBJ1-5; possible D gene TRBD1, 5 bases. The CDR3 is 12 residues long. Trimming took off 2 bases at V and 6 bases at J, with 5 bases between the two ends. CDR1 and CDR2 (germline): MDHEN, SYDVKM. For the CDR3, the DNA is TGTGCCAGCAGTTTACAGGGTCAGCCCCAGCATTTT. It translates to CASSLQGQPQHF.

The CDR3 DNA reads TGTGCCATCAGTCTCAACGGTGGGGGGAACACTGAAGCTTTCTTT. It translates to CAISLNGGGNTEAFF. V is TRBV10-3 and J is TRBJ1-1; D perhaps matches TRBD1 (5 bases). With 5 bases removed from V and 1 base from J, the gap between germline ends came to 14 bases. Germline lookup yields CDR1 ENHRY and CDR2 SYGVKD. The CDR3 has 15 residues.

This clone occurred once. The V gene is TRBV19, the J gene TRBJ1-5; no firm D call. V was cut by 4 bases and J by 3 bases, with 16 bases left in between. The CDR3 covers 16 residues. Germline loops: CDR1 LNHDA, CDR2 SQIVND (reference sequence). CDR3 residues: CASSSDARTPNQPQHF. CDR3 bases: TGTGCCAGTAGTAGTGATGCCCGTACCCCCAATCAGCCCCAGCATTTT.

This clone was observed once. The genes are TRBV7-6 and TRBJ1-1; a weak D match, TRBD1 (5 bases). The CDR3 sequence is 13 residues long. Trimming shortened V by 2 bases and J by 7 bases, and 11 bases separated the two germline ends. Germline assignment: CDR1 SGHVS and CDR2 FNYEAQ. CDR3 residues: CASSLRRGSEAFF. CDR3 nucleotide sequence: TGTGCCAGCAGCTTACGGCGGGGGAGTGAAGCTTTCTTT.

The sample holds a few counts of this clone. The chain couples TRBV21-1 to TRBJ2-7; TRBD2 is taken as the D call from the table, unchecked against the DNA. TRBV21-1 is a listed pseudogene. The CDR3 covers 12 residues. CDR3 amino acids: CASGDWNYEQYF. The CDR3 region has the DNA TGTGCCAGCGGAGACTGGAACTACGAGCAGTACTTC.